The 18 T cell receptor beta chains in this list originate from one sample, sequenced in a study of human T cells and chemical hapten exposure. Sample time point: pre-sensitization, week 0. Treatment specified: therapeutic diphenylcyclopropenone sensitization with weekly scalp DPC. TCRdb processed the RACE reads anew with MiXCR; each CDR3 protein has one entry. The top ten hold 2.5% to 3% of the sample, which has over 300,000 distinct CDR3 sequences, 4.5% to 5.5% seen once. The sample consisted of whole blood, taken in connection with sensitization to the hapten diphenylcyclopropenone (DPC). The receptors stem from a woman aged 45-65 years with alopecia areata. Some clones in this sample may be carry-over from other donors' samples.

This clonotype was detected ten times or more. The genes are TRBV2 and TRBJ2-1; D is perhaps TRBD1 (5 bases). Germline-derived CDR1 and CDR2 are SNHLY and FYNNEI. Trimming removed 5 bases at V and 8 bases at J, with 19 bases between. The CDR3 runs 15 residues. CDR3 residues: CASSTEAVGADEQFF. The CDR3 DNA is TGTGCCAGCAGTACCGAGGCGGTAGGGGCGGATGAGCAGTTCTTC.

This clonotype was seen many times. This chain joins TRBV5-6 and TRBJ2-7; D is undetermined. Trimming stripped 0 bases from V and 3 bases from J, with 13 bases between. This CDR3 is built from 15 residues. The V gene's germline CDR1 is SGHDT and CDR2 YYEEEE. CDR3 protein: CASSLVRHLGYEQYF. For the CDR3, the DNA is TGTGCCAGCAGCTTGGTGAGGCACCTTGGCTACGAGCAGTACTTC.

The chain couples TRBV29-1 to TRBJ1-6; D is undetermined. Germline V gene lookup returns CDR1 SQVTM and CDR2 ANQGSEA. The CDR3 spans 11 residues. V lost 0 bases to trimming and J lost 15 bases, with 9 bases between them. The CDR3 DNA sequence: TGCAGCGTTGAAGATCTTGAGGACCTCCACTTT. It codes for CSVEDLEDLHF.

This clonotype has ten or more counts. This rearrangement joins TRBV10-3 to TRBJ2-5; 7 bases are shared with TRBD2. Germline V gives CDR1 ENHRY, CDR2 SYGVKD. With V trimmed by 4 bases and J by 5 bases, 4 bases remained unmatched. This CDR3 has 13 residues. DNA of the CDR3: TGTGCCATCAGTGCTGGGAGGGCTGAGACCCAGTACTTC. Protein: CAISAGRAETQYF.

This clonotype has a handful of counts. V gene TRBV20-1 combines with J gene TRBJ1-5; TRBD1 matches at 9 bases. Germline CDR1 is DFQATT and CDR2 is SNEGSKA (reference sequence). With V trimmed by 6 bases and J by 1 base, 10 bases remained unmatched. This CDR3 comprises 16 residues. CDR3 protein: CSATSQGARSNQPQHF. DNA for the CDR3: TGCAGTGCAACCTCACAGGGGGCGAGAAGCAATCAGCCCCAGCATTTT.

In its sample, this clonotype was seen many times. The CDR3 sequence is CASSQEGWEQFF. In DNA, the CDR3 is TGCGCCAGCAGCCAAGAGGGATGGGAGCAGTTCTTC. The genes are TRBV4-1 and TRBJ2-1; the D is unclear. The V end lost 0 bases, the J end lost 10 bases, and 7 bases lay between the germline ends. The germline CDR1 and CDR2 sequences are MGHRA and YSYEKL. This CDR3 is built from 12 residues.

This clonotype has a count of ten or more. The CDR3 nucleotides read TGTGCCACCAGCAGAGATCGTAGCGGAAGAGAGCAGTACTTC. As protein: CATSRDRSGREQYF. The chain employs TRBV15 and TRBJ2-7, with D tentatively TRBD2 (6 bases). Between the trimmed V and J ends, which lost 0 bases and 7 bases, there was a span of 13 bases. The CDR3 runs to 14 residues. The germline V gene encodes CDR1 LNHNV and CDR2 YYDKDF (reference sequence).

This clonotype was seen only a few times. This sequence joins TRBV10-3 and TRBJ2-1; 11 bases map to TRBD2. V lost 11 bases and J lost 7; bases outside the gene matches: 10. This CDR3 spans 14 amino acids. CDR1 is ENHRY, CDR2 SYGVKD, per germline. The CDR3 sequence is CASHSGRAENEQFF. The DNA for the CDR3 is TGTGCCTCCCATAGCGGGAGGGCCGAGAATGAGCAGTTCTTC.

The sample holds many counts of this clonotype. This chain uses TRBV6-6 with TRBJ1-1, with D unresolved. CDR1 is MNHNY, CDR2 SVGAGI, per germline (reference sequence). V was cut by 0 bases and J by 6 bases, with 14 bases left in between. This CDR3 has 15 amino acids. The CDR3 bases are TGTGCCAGCAGTTACTCCTCCCTGGTAGGGTCTGAAGCTTTCTTT. Amino acids: CASSYSSLVGSEAFF.

The CDR3 nucleotides read TGTGCCAGCAGCCGCCCGACGGGCTCTGGAAACACCATATATTTT. Amino acid sequence: CASSRPTGSGNTIYF. The V call is TRBV28, the J call TRBJ1-3; D uncertain. Trimming stripped 6 bases from V and 0 bases from J, with 12 bases between. The CDR3 contains 15 residues. Germline V CDR1 and CDR2: MDHEN, SYDVKM.

This clonotype appeared many times. V gene TRBV5-5 combines with J gene TRBJ2-7; D not resolved. The V gene's germline CDR1 is SGHKS and CDR2 YYEKEE (reference sequence). CDR3 length: 12 amino acids. Trimming removed 4 bases from V and 6 bases from J, with 11 bases in between. The DNA of the CDR3 is TGTGCCAGCAGCCTTGTGCTTGGCGAGCAGTACTTC. It encodes CASSLVLGEQYF. The full variable domain, its missing parts supplied by reference TRBV5-5 and TRBJ2-7, is DAGVTQSPTHLIKTRGQQVTLRCSPISGHKSVSWYQQVLGQGPQFIFQYYEKEERGRGNFPDRFSARQFPNYSSELNVNALLLGDSALYLCASSLVLGEQYFGPGTRLTVT.

This clonotype came up a few times. The gene calls are TRBV29-1 and TRBJ2-1, with 9 bases lining up with TRBD2. V gave up 0 bases and J gave up 4 bases; unmatched junction bases: 1. Germline values: CDR1 SQVTM, CDR2 ANQGSEA. The CDR3 has 14 amino acids. In nucleotides, the CDR3 is TGCAGCGTTGAAGAGCGGGGGGGTTACAATGAGCAGTTCTTC. This sequence encodes CSVEERGGYNEQFF.

Many counts were recorded for this clonotype. The V gene is TRBV12-3 or TRBV12-4, the J gene TRBJ2-1; a weak D match, TRBD2 (5 bases). Between the trimmed V and J ends, which lost 2 bases and 5 bases, there was a span of 10 bases. The CDR3 spans 14 residues. The CDR3 DNA follows: TGTGCCAGCAGTTTAATGAGCGGCAACAATGAGCAGTTCTTC. Amino acid sequence: CASSLMSGNNEQFF.

Written as DNA, the CDR3 is TGCAGTGCTAGAGACACTCGGCTAGCCAAAAACATTCAGTACTTC. Protein product: CSARDTRLAKNIQYF. The V call is TRBV20-1, the J call TRBJ2-4, with unresolved D. This CDR3 comprises 15 residues. Germline V gene data show CDR1 as DFQATT and CDR2 as SNEGSKA (reference sequence). The germline V and J ends were trimmed by 0 bases and 0 bases, with 9 bases remaining between them.

This clonotype was observed a few times. V is TRBV29-1 and J is TRBJ2-3; 8 nucleotides align to TRBD2. The V segment lost 3 bases and the J segment 6 bases; nucleotides outside the gene matches: 11. The CDR3 has 15 residues. Germline V gene data show CDR1 as SQVTM and CDR2 as ANQGSEA. CDR3 region: CSVEGDGRVYDTQYF. The CDR3 DNA is TGCAGCGTTGAGGGGGACGGGAGGGTGTACGATACGCAGTATTTT.

This clonotype has at least ten counts. The V gene is TRBV14, the J gene TRBJ2-5, with D tentatively TRBD1 (6 bases). Germline assignment: CDR1 SGHDN and CDR2 FVKESK. V dropped 4 bases and J dropped 1 base, with 7 bases sitting between them. This CDR3 comprises 13 residues. This CDR3 reads CASSRTVQETQYF. Written as DNA, the CDR3 is TGTGCCAGCAGCCGGACAGTCCAAGAGACCCAGTACTTC. The full variable domain, in which reference TRBV14 and TRBJ2-5 provide the parts outside the CDR3, is EAGVTQFPSHSVIEKGQTVTLRCDPISGHDNLYWYRRVMGKEIKFLLHFVKESKQDESGMPNNRFLAERTGGTYSTLKVQPAELEDSGVYFCASSRTVQETQYFGPGTRLLVL.

There are a few counts of this clonotype. The chain links TRBV20-1 to TRBJ1-6; D is unresolved. From germline, CDR1 is DFQATT and CDR2 SNEGSKA (reference sequence). The CDR3 has 15 residues. V dropped 0 bases and J dropped 7 bases, with 13 bases sitting between them. Here the CDR3 DNA reads TGCAGTGCTAGAGATCGGACCGTCCTAAATTCACCCCTCCACTTT. This translates into CSARDRTVLNSPLHF.

This clonotype was picked up many times. V is TRBV6-1 and J is TRBJ2-1; 9 bases agree with TRBD2. This CDR3 has 15 amino acids. The germline gives CDR1 MNHNS, CDR2 SASEGT. Trimming took 8 bases from V and 7 from J; bases not matched to a gene: 12. CDR3 in DNA: TGTGCCAGCCAAGGGAAAGCGGGAGGAGGTAATGAGCAGTTCTTC. Its protein is CASQGKAGGGNEQFF.